Shown below are 16 T cell receptor beta chains from a single sample sequenced in a study of T-cell memory formation after mild COVID-19. TCRdb passed the 5' RACE reads through MiXCR, listing each CDR3 protein once. Of more than 250,000 distinct CDR3 sequences in the sample, about 17% were seen once. The sequenced sample was PBMCs or a T cell subset sorted from them (not recorded which). These receptor sequences come from a man younger than 35 who had mild COVID-19 (a few samples of this study predate the infection). Cell type and time point are not known.

The gene calls are TRBV11-2 and TRBJ2-7; possibly TRBD1 for D (6 bases). Deletions cut 4 bases from V and 2 bases from J, with 12 bases between. From germline, CDR1 is SGHAT and CDR2 FQNNGV. There are 14 residues in the CDR3. DNA for the CDR3: TGTGCCAGCAGCTCCGACAGGCTGACCTACGAGCAGTACTTC. Encoded protein: CASSSDRLTYEQYF.

V gene TRBV20-1 combines with J gene TRBJ2-5, with 11 bases identical to TRBD2. In germline, CDR1 is DFQATT, CDR2 SNEGSKA (reference sequence). V shed 5 bases and J 5 bases; nucleotides not matched to a gene: 7. CDR3 length equals 14 residues. Written as DNA, the CDR3 is TGCAGTGCTGGGACTAGCGGCTCCAGGGAGACCCAGTACTTC. This encodes CSAGTSGSRETQYF.

The chain joins TRBV29-1 to TRBJ1-1, with no clear D. CDR1 SQVTM and CDR2 ANQGSEA come from the germline V gene. The germline V and J ends were trimmed by 4 bases and 6 bases, with 18 bases remaining between them. The CDR3 has 14 amino acids. In DNA form, the CDR3 reads TGCAGCGTTGGGGGTTTGCGGTTACGTCCTGAAGCTTTCTTT. Protein sequence: CSVGGLRLRPEAFF.

The chain joins TRBV11-2 to TRBJ2-2; D uncertain. Germline CDR1 reads SGHAT; CDR2 reads FQNNGV. The length of the CDR3 is 15 residues. V lost 1 base to trimming and J lost 9 bases, with 15 bases between them. The CDR3 nucleotides are TGTGCCAGCAGCTTAGTTACCGGTTGGTCCAGGGAGCTGTTTTTT. It specifies CASSLVTGWSRELFF. The whole variable domain, remainder taken from reference TRBV11-2 and TRBJ2-2, is EAGVAQSPRYKIIEKRQSVAFWCNPISGHATLYWYQQILGQGPKLLIQFQNNGVVDDSQLPKDRFSAERLKGVDSTLKIQPAKLEDSAVYLCASSLVTGWSRELFFGEGSRLTVL.

There are a few counts of this clonotype. The gene calls are TRBV6-5 and TRBJ2-3; weak D call: TRBD1 (5 bases). The CDR3 spans 15 residues. The germline V and J ends were trimmed by 5 bases and 4 bases, with 16 bases remaining between them. Germline V gene data show CDR1 as MNHEY and CDR2 as SVGAGI. The CDR3 loop is CASSRNADMADTQYF. As DNA, the CDR3 is TGTGCCAGCAGTAGGAACGCGGACATGGCAGATACGCAGTATTTT.

This clonotype was seen many times. CDR3 DNA: TGTGCCAGCAGCTCAGGTGTCTCCTACGAGCAGTACTTC. Translation gives CASSSGVSYEQYF. V usage is TRBV9 and J usage is TRBJ2-7, with D hard to call. The V end was cut by 4 bases, the J end by 0 bases, with 8 bases between. The CDR3 has 13 residues. Germline lookup yields CDR1 SGDLS and CDR2 YYNGEE.

The chain employs TRBV5-6 and TRBJ2-4; D is ambiguous. Germline V gives CDR1 SGHDT, CDR2 YYEEEE. This CDR3 region has 15 residues. Trimming took off 0 bases at V and 2 bases at J, with 9 bases between the two ends. CDR3 amino acids: CASSLDLGTKNIQYF. CDR3 DNA: TGTGCCAGCAGCTTGGATCTGGGAACCAAAAACATTCAGTACTTC.

The chain carries TRBV6-1 and TRBJ2-7, with D possibly being TRBD2 (6 bases). Germline V lookup: CDR1 MNHNS, CDR2 SASEGT. V lost 6 bases and J lost 2, with 14 bases in between. The CDR3 has 14 amino acids. Written as DNA, the CDR3 is TGTGCCAGCAGCGCTGGGGGAGGCACCTACGAGCAGTACTTC. This translates into CASSAGGGTYEQYF.

In this sample, this clonotype turned up a few times. The V and J genes are TRBV7-2 and TRBJ1-6, with 7 bases lining up with TRBD1. Looked up from germline, CDR1 is SGHTA and CDR2 is FQGNSA. The CDR3 has 16 residues. Trimming at V came to 4 bases and at J to 7 bases, leaving 10 bases not matched to a gene. CDR3 region: CASSSTGVEWNSPLHF. CDR3 nucleotides: TGTGCCAGCAGCTCCACAGGGGTGGAGTGGAATTCACCCCTCCACTTT.

The table lists this clonotype with a few counts. This chain links TRBV19 with TRBJ2-1; the match to TRBD1 covers 7 bases. The CDR3 has 16 amino acids. V lost 7 bases to trimming and J lost 1 base; unmatched junction nucleotides: 10. Germline-derived CDR1 and CDR2 are LNHDA and SQIVND (reference sequence). CDR3 in DNA: TGTGCCAGTACCTTTGACAGGGATGTGTCCTACAATGAGCAGTTCTTC. The encoded protein is CASTFDRDVSYNEQFF.

This clonotype was seen more than once but under ten times. The chain employs TRBV19 and TRBJ2-7; possible D gene TRBD1, 6 bases. Germline CDR1 reads LNHDA; CDR2 reads SQIVND (reference sequence). Trimming cost V 10 bases and J 5 bases, with 21 bases left between them. The CDR3 sequence is 14 residues long. CDR3 sequence: CATNHPTGPDEQYV. Written as DNA, the CDR3 is TGTGCCACTAATCACCCGACAGGACCCGACGAGCAGTACGTC.

V is TRBV20-1 and J is TRBJ2-5; a possible D gene is TRBD2 (5 bases). This CDR3 spans 15 amino acids. V lost 3 bases and J 3 bases, leaving 17 bases between the germline ends. In germline, CDR1 is DFQATT, CDR2 SNEGSKA (reference sequence). In DNA form, the CDR3 reads TGCAGTGCTAGGATCGCGGGTACCGCCAAAGAGACCCAGTACTTC. It is translated as CSARIAGTAKETQYF.

This clonotype came up many times. The rearrangement links TRBV6-2 or TRBV6-3 to TRBJ2-1; D is unclear. The germline V gene has CDR1 MNHEY and CDR2 SVGEGT. The V gene lost 7 bases and the J gene lost 6 bases, with 16 bases spanning the gap. The CDR3 is 14 amino acids. CDR3 sequence reads: CASTGSPDRNEQFF. DNA for the CDR3: TGTGCCAGCACCGGTAGCCCGGATCGCAATGAGCAGTTCTTC.

This clonotype was seen a handful of times. The V call is TRBV7-8, the J call TRBJ1-1; possibly TRBD1 for D (5 bases). V was clipped by 4 bases and J by 3 bases, with 12 bases between them. The CDR3 length is 14 residues. Germline assignment: CDR1 SGHVS and CDR2 FQNEAQ. The chain's CDR3 is CASSYTTGDTEAFF. The DNA for the CDR3 is TGTGCCAGCAGCTATACGACGGGGGACACTGAAGCTTTCTTT.

This clonotype occurred many times. The chain has TRBV10-3 and TRBJ1-4; 8 bases align to TRBD1. CDR3 size: 13 residues. V gave up 6 bases and J gave up 8 bases; unmatched junction bases: 5. Germline V CDR1 and CDR2: ENHRY, SYGVKD. As DNA, the CDR3 is TGTGCCATCAGCGGACAGGGAGAGGAAAAACTGTTTTTT. Translation gives CAISGQGEEKLFF.

V usage is TRBV11-2 and J usage is TRBJ2-1; the match to TRBD2 covers 7 bases. V dropped 0 bases and J dropped 7; count of bases not matched to a gene: 3. Germline V lookup: CDR1 SGHAT, CDR2 FQNNGV. The CDR3 contains 14 residues. The CDR3 coding sequence is TGTGCCAGCAGCTTAGAGGGGGGACTAAATGAGCAGTTCTTC. It encodes CASSLEGGLNEQFF.